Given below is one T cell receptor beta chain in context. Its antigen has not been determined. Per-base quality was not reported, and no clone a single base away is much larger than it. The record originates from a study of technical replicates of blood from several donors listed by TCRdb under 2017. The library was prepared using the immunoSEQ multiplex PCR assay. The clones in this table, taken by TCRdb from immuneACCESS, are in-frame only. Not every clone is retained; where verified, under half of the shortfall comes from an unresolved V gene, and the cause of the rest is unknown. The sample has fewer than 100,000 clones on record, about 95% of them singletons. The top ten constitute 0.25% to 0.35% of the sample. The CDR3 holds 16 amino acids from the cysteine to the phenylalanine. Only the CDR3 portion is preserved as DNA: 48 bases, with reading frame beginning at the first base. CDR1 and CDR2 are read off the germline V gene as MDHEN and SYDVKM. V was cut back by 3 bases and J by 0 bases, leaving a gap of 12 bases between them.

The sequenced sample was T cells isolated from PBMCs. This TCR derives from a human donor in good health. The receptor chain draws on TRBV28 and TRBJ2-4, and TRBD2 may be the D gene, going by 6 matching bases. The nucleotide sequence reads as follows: TGTGCCAGCAGTTTCGGAGGAGGGGTAGCCAAAAACATTCAGTACTTC. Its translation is CASSFGGGVAKNIQYF.